This T cell receptor beta chain appears in the sequencing data of a study of blood T cells in healthy people across ages. Points on this clonotype: The antigen is undetermined.

The authors ran a second PCR of about 7 to 11 cycles using a sample-barcoded 5' primer and a J-beta primer mix. MiXCR was run by TCRdb on the 5' RACE reads, yielding one entry per CDR3 protein. The top ten hold 13% of the sample, which has over 500,000 distinct CDR3 sequences, approximately 52% seen once. Germline CDR1 reads DFQATT; CDR2 reads SNEGSKA (reference sequence). Trimming at V came to 5 bases and at J to 6 bases, leaving 8 bases not matched to a gene. This CDR3 has 13 amino acids. Broader study findings: Expanded clonotype changes were possibly confounded by unknown donor CMV status. Diversity was higher, and naive CD4+ cells more numerous, in long-lived donors than in aged donors.

The sample, about 9.7 milliliters of peripheral blood, was drawn from each donor. The TCR sequence derives from a woman over 75 in good health. V gene TRBV20-1 combines with J gene TRBJ2-7, with 9 bases identical to TRBD2. Sequenced material: blood. CDR3 bases: TGCAGTGCTCTGGCGGGAGGGCCTAGCGAGCAGTACTTC. The encoded protein is CSALAGGPSEQYF.